The 30 T cell receptor beta chains below come from one sample, sequenced in a study of blood T cell repertoires in COVID-19. Libraries were prepared by immunoSEQ multiplex PCR; TCRdb keeps only in-frame clonotypes and omits some of them. This table holds roughly 57,000 clones, 89% found once. Sequenced: peripheral blood. These receptors came from a human donor in a cohort sampled during active COVID-19.

The chain joins TRBV18 to TRBJ2-5; D is unresolved. Germline loops: CDR1 KGHSH, CDR2 LQKENI. CDR3 length: 12 amino acids. V lost 2 bases to trimming and J lost 5 bases, with 6 bases between them. CDR3 sequence: CASSPYSETQYF. The CDR3 nucleotides read TGTGCCAGCTCACCATACTCGGAGACCCAGTACTTC.

V gene TRBV7-7 combines with J gene TRBJ2-3, with 7 bases fitting TRBD1. The CDR3 is made up of 17 amino acids. V was pared by 2 bases and J by 2 bases, with 10 bases of the junction left unmatched. The V gene's germline CDR1 is SSHAT and CDR2 FNYEAQ (reference sequence). CDR3 coding DNA: TGTGCCAGCAGCTTATGTAACCCGGGACAGTACACAGATACGCAGTATTTT. Translating it yields CASSLCNPGQYTDTQYF.

The chain carries TRBV21-1 and TRBJ1-3. TRBV21-1 is a recognized pseudogene. CDR3 length: 14 amino acids. CDR3 in amino acids: CAKTRGHSGNTIYF. The CDR3 DNA reads as TGTGCCAAGACTAGGGGCCACTCTGGAAACACCATATATTTT.

This clone was counted a single time. The rearrangement links TRBV5-3 to TRBJ2-7; 7 bases agree with TRBD1. TRBV5-3 is treated as an ORF (open reading frame) with a function not yet certain. J was trimmed by 2 bases and V by 5 bases; bases with no gene match: 13. The CDR3 spans 16 residues. CDR3 loop: CARSPTDRVGTYEQYF. Written as DNA, the CDR3 is TGTGCCAGAAGTCCAACAGACAGGGTTGGGACCTACGAGCAGTACTTC.

Here the CDR3 DNA reads TGTGCCATCAGTGGGTCTCACACAGGGTATGACTCCTACAATGAGCAGTTCTTC. It translates to CAISGSHTGYDSYNEQFF. The V gene is TRBV10-3, the J gene TRBJ2-1; TRBD1 is a possible D gene (6 bases). V lost 4 bases, J lost 0 bases, and 19 bases lay in between. In germline, CDR1 is ENHRY, CDR2 SYGVKD. The CDR3 loop spans 18 amino acids.

This clone was recorded only once. The V and J genes are TRBV18 and TRBJ2-1; 7 nucleotides match TRBD2. From germline, CDR1 is KGHSH and CDR2 LQKENI. Trimming at V came to 1 base and at J to 9 bases, leaving 9 bases not matched to a gene. CDR3 size: 15 residues. CDR3: CASSPLAGDGVEQFF. In DNA form, the CDR3 reads TGTGCCAGCTCACCACTTGCGGGGGACGGGGTTGAGCAGTTCTTC.

In its sample, this clone was seen a few times. The genes are TRBV2 and TRBJ1-6, with TRBD1 matching over 7 bases. This CDR3 has 17 residues. Germline CDR1 SNHLY, CDR2 FYNNEI. Trimming took 0 bases from V and 8 from J; bases not matched to a gene: 10. DNA of the CDR3: TGTGCCAGCAGTGAAGCCGGGACAGTTGGGTGGGATTCACCCCTCCACTTT. It specifies CASSEAGTVGWDSPLHF.

This rearrangement joins TRBV4-2 to TRBJ2-7; TRBD1 matches at 7 bases. Germline V gives CDR1 LGHNA, CDR2 YNFKEQ. This CDR3 comprises 15 residues. V was clipped by 0 bases and J by 2 bases; unmatched bases: 4. This CDR3 reads CASSQDVTGTYEQYF. DNA for the CDR3: TGTGCCAGCAGCCAAGATGTGACAGGGACCTACGAGCAGTACTTC.

The V call is TRBV29-1, the J call TRBJ2-7; 8 bases map to TRBD1. The CDR3 runs 13 residues. With V trimmed by 6 bases and J by 3 bases, 7 bases remained unmatched. Germline V gene sequence: CDR1 SQVTM, CDR2 ANQGSEA. The CDR3 spells CSVNGQGNYEQYF. For the CDR3, the DNA is TGCAGCGTCAACGGACAGGGAAACTACGAGCAGTACTTC.

V is TRBV29-1 and J is TRBJ1-4, with D possibly matching TRBD1 (5 bases). Deletions cut 1 base from V and 8 bases from J, with 8 bases between. Germline values: CDR1 SQVTM, CDR2 ANQGSEA. The CDR3 is made up of 12 amino acids. CDR3 in amino acids: CSVEGGGEKLFF. The DNA for the CDR3 is TGCAGCGTTGAAGGGGGCGGCGAAAAACTGTTTTTT.

The rearrangement uses TRBV10-3 and TRBJ1-1, with a tentative D call TRBD1 (6 bases). Germline CDR1 ENHRY, CDR2 SYGVKD. CDR3 length: 12 residues. The V end lost 5 bases, the J end lost 8 bases, and 12 bases lay between the germline ends. The CDR3 protein is CAISRQGTEAFF. DNA for the CDR3: TGTGCCATCAGTAGACAAGGGACAGAAGCTTTCTTT.

CDR3 sequence: CASSVAARAGGRNEQFF. CDR3 in DNA: TGTGCCAGCAGCGTAGCAGCCCGAGCGGGGGGGCGAAATGAGCAGTTCTTC. The chain joins TRBV9 to TRBJ2-1, with 10 bases aligning to TRBD2. The trim removed 0 bases at V and 7 bases at J, leaving 10 bases unmatched. Per germline, CDR1 SGDLS and CDR2 YYNGEE. The CDR3 has 17 amino acids.

This clone showed up just a few times. V and J are TRBV30 and TRBJ2-5; D remains ambiguous. The CDR3 spans 12 residues. The germline gives CDR1 GTSNPN, CDR2 SVGIG (reference sequence). V shed 0 bases and J shed 5 bases, with 7 bases lying between them. The CDR3 spells CAWSVRVETQYF. CDR3 bases: TGTGCCTGGAGTGTTCGTGTGGAGACCCAGTACTTC. Full variable domain (missing parts from reference TRBV30 and TRBJ2-5): SQTIHQWPATLVQPVGSPLSLECTVEGTSNPNLYWYRQAAGRGLQLLFYSVGIGQISSEVPQNLSASRPQDRQFILSSKKLLLSDSGFYLCAWSVRVETQYFGPGTRLLVL.

This sequence joins TRBV6-2 or TRBV6-3 and TRBJ2-7, with D uncertain. V lost 5 bases and J 7 bases, leaving 9 bases between the germline ends. Germline CDR1 and CDR2: MNHEY and SVGEGT. The CDR3 has 11 residues. The CDR3 spells CASSKRWEQYF. In DNA, the CDR3 is TGTGCCAGCAGTAAGCGTTGGGAGCAGTACTTC.

With respect to this clone: Other nucleotide sequences in the sample specify the same CDR3. The chain carries TRBV5-6 and TRBJ1-2, with 10 bases matching TRBD1. Germline V lookup: CDR1 SGHDT, CDR2 YYEEEE. V gave up 0 bases and J gave up 4 bases; unmatched junction bases: 3. The CDR3 contains 15 residues. CDR3 sequence: CASSLGGTGAYGYTF. DNA of the CDR3: TGTGCCAGCAGCTTGGGGGGGACAGGGGCCTATGGCTACACCTTC.

This clone has just one count. This chain links TRBV5-1 with TRBJ2-2; D ambiguous. Per the germline V gene, CDR1 is SGHRS and CDR2 is YFSETQ. V was trimmed by 4 bases and J by 2 bases, leaving 15 bases between them. This CDR3 is built from 16 residues. CDR3 coding DNA: TGCGCCAGCAGCCGCGAGGTAGGCCTAAACACCGGGGAGCTGTTTTTT. Encoded protein: CASSREVGLNTGELFF. Combining the CDR3 with reference TRBV5-1 and TRBJ2-2 gives the whole variable domain KAGVTQTPRYLIKTRGQQVTLSCSPISGHRSVSWYQQTPGQGLQFLFEYFSETQRNKGNFPGRFSGRQFSNSRSEMNVSTLELGDSALYLCASSREVGLNTGELFFGEGSRLTVL.

The chain combines TRBV3-1 (or the pseudogene TRBV3-2) with TRBJ2-3; D is undetermined. Germline CDR1 is LGHDT and CDR2 is YNNKEL (reference sequence). Trimming stripped 4 bases from V and 5 bases from J, with 7 bases between. The CDR3 consists of 12 residues. The CDR3 sequence is CASSRARDTQYF. The CDR3 DNA sequence: TGTGCCAGCAGCCGGGCGAGAGATACGCAGTATTTT.

The chain has TRBV6-2 or TRBV6-3 and TRBJ1-2; tentative D call: TRBD1 (5 bases). V was trimmed by 2 bases and J by 6 bases, leaving 7 bases between them. Looked up from germline, CDR1 is MNHEY and CDR2 is SVGEGT. The CDR3 is 12 residues long. CDR3 sequence: CASSYVGHGYTF. The DNA of the CDR3 is TGTGCCAGCAGTTACGTGGGGCATGGCTACACCTTC.

The CDR3 nucleotides are TGCGCCAGCAGCCAATCCCGACTAGCGGTGCGGTACGAGCAGTACTTC. Amino acid sequence: CASSQSRLAVRYEQYF. V gene TRBV4-3 combines with J gene TRBJ2-7, with 9 nucleotides matching TRBD2. After removal of 2 bases from V and 4 bases from J, the junction contained 9 bases not matched to a gene. In germline, CDR1 is LGHNA, CDR2 YSLEER. This CDR3 is built from 16 residues.

The CDR3 region is CASSYRTSGSQFF. Here the CDR3 DNA reads TGTGCCAGCAGCTACCGGACTAGCGGGTCACAGTTCTTC. The chain is built from TRBV7-2 and TRBJ2-1; 11 nucleotides match TRBD2. Germline V lookup: CDR1 SGHTA, CDR2 FQGNSA. J was trimmed by 13 bases and V by 4 bases; bases with no gene match: 6. There are 13 residues in the CDR3.

V is TRBV7-2 and J is TRBJ1-2; D is possibly TRBD1 (5 bases). V lost 0 bases, J lost 2 bases, and 19 bases lay in between. The CDR3 extends over 18 amino acids. In germline, CDR1 is SGHTA, CDR2 FQGNSA. The CDR3 region has the DNA TGTGCCAGCAGCTTAGCGGGCGGGGGGGGAACTATCAACTATGGCTACACCTTC. The encoded protein is CASSLAGGGGTINYGYTF.

The V gene is TRBV5-1, the J gene TRBJ2-3; D is uncertain. V lost 4 bases and J 1 base, leaving 10 bases between the germline ends. CDR1 SGHRS and CDR2 YFSETQ come from the germline V gene. The CDR3 covers 14 residues. Here the CDR3 reads CASSLQEGTDTQYF. The CDR3 DNA is TGCGCCAGCAGCCTCCAGGAAGGCACAGATACGCAGTATTTT.

The rearrangement joins TRBV7-9 to TRBJ2-1; D not certain. Germline V lookup: CDR1 SEHNR, CDR2 FQNEAQ (reference sequence). This CDR3 is built from 14 residues. V was trimmed by 6 bases and J by 0 bases, leaving 9 bases between them. The DNA of the CDR3 is TGTGCCAGCAGTCGCGCCCGCTCCTACAATGAGCAGTTCTTC. Protein: CASSRARSYNEQFF.

J is TRBJ2-7 and V is TRBV10-1; no clear D gene. Germline V gives CDR1 WNHNN, CDR2 SYGVQD (reference sequence). CDR3 length equals 11 residues. V lost 9 bases to trimming and J lost 4 bases, with 10 bases between them. The CDR3 bases are TGCGCCAGTTCCTCCGGTTACGAGCAGTACTTC. Protein sequence: CASSSGYEQYF.

J is TRBJ1-1 and V is TRBV5-6, with D unclear. V lost 4 bases and J 0 bases, leaving 13 bases between the germline ends. This CDR3 contains 15 residues. Germline-derived CDR1 and CDR2 are SGHDT and YYEEEE. The CDR3 sequence: CASSPGLLMNTEAFF. CDR3 sequence (DNA): TGTGCCAGCAGCCCCGGACTGCTCATGAACACTGAAGCTTTCTTT.

The rearrangement links TRBV18 to TRBJ1-3, with TRBD1 matching over 11 bases. The V gene's germline CDR1 is KGHSH and CDR2 LQKENI. V shed 3 bases, J shed 0 bases, and the junction held 10 bases outside the gene matches. The CDR3 length is 19 residues. This chain's CDR3 is CASSPWTDRGPSSGNTIYF. The CDR3 nucleotides are TGTGCCAGCTCACCGTGGACGGACAGGGGGCCATCCTCTGGAAACACCATATATTTT.

This chain connects TRBV4-1 to TRBJ1-3; tentative D call: TRBD1 (5 bases). The V end lost 0 bases, the J end lost 0 bases, and 9 bases lay between the germline ends. Per germline, CDR1 MGHRA and CDR2 YSYEKL. The CDR3 contains 16 residues. The CDR3 here is CASSQDVGDSGNTIYF. For the CDR3, the DNA is TGCGCCAGCAGCCAAGACGTAGGGGACTCTGGAAACACCATATATTTT.

V gene TRBV6-2 or TRBV6-3 combines with J gene TRBJ2-5; 13 bases are shared with TRBD2. CDR1 MNHEY and CDR2 SVGEGT come from the germline V gene. This CDR3 is 16 amino acids long. With 3 bases clipped from V and 2 bases from J, the junction kept 3 bases outside the gene matches. CDR3 bases: TGTGCCAGCAGTTATGGACTAGCGGGGGAACAAGAGACCCAGTACTTC. This gives the protein CASSYGLAGEQETQYF.

V is TRBV6-2 or TRBV6-3 and J is TRBJ2-5; TRBD2 is a possible D gene (5 bases). CDR3 length: 15 residues. Germline V CDR1 and CDR2: MNHEY, SVGEGT. Trimming removed 0 bases from V and 5 bases from J, with 13 bases in between. CDR3 sequence: CASSYSPGSLETQYF. CDR3 nucleotide sequence: TGTGCCAGCAGTTACTCGCCGGGGAGTCTGGAGACCCAGTACTTC.

The V and J genes are TRBV4-1 and TRBJ1-6; TRBD1 agrees at 7 bases. CDR1 and CDR2 (germline): MGHRA, YSYEKL. The ends lost 3 bases at V and 9 bases at J; junction bases unmatched: 8. The length of the CDR3 is 15 residues. The CDR3 sequence: CASSQSRQGGSPLHF. CDR3 nucleotide sequence: TGCGCCAGCAGCCAGTCAAGACAGGGTGGTTCACCCCTCCACTTT.